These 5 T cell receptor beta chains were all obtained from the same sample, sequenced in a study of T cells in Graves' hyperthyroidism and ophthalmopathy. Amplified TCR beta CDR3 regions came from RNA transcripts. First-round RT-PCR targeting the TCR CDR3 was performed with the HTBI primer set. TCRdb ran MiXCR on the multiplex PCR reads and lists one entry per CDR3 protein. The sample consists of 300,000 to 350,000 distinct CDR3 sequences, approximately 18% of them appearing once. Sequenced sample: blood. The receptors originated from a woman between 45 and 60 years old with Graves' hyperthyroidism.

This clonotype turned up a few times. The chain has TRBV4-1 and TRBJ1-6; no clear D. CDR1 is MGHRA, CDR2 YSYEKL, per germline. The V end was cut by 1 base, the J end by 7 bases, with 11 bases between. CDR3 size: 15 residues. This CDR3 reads CASSQAFAGNSPLHF. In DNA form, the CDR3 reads TGCGCCAGCAGCCAAGCGTTTGCGGGGAATTCACCCCTCCACTTT.

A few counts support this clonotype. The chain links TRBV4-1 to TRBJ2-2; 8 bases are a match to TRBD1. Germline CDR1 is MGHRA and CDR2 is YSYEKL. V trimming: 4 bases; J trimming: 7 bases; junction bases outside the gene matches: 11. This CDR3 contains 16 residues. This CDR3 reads CASSLSPQGAVGELFF. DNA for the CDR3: TGCGCCAGCAGCCTCTCTCCTCAGGGGGCCGTCGGGGAGCTGTTTTTT.

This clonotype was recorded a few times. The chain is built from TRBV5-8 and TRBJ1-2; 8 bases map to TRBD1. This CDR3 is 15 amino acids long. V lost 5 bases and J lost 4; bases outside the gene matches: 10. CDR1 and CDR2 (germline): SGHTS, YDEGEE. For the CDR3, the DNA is TGTGCCAGCAGTTCTTGGAGTACAGGGGGCTATGGCTACACCTTC. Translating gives CASSSWSTGGYGYTF.

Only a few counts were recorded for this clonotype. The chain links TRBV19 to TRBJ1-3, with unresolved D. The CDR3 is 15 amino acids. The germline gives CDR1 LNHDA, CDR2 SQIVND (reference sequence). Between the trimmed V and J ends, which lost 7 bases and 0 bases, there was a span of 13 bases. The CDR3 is CASMWSASSGNTIYF. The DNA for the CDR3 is TGTGCCAGTATGTGGAGTGCGAGCTCTGGAAACACCATATATTTT.

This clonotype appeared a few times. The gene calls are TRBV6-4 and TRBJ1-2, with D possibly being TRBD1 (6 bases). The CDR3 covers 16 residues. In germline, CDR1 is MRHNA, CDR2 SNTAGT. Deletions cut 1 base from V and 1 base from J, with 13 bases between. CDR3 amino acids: CASSDLYRVLNYGYTF. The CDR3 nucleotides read TGTGCCAGCAGTGACTTGTACAGGGTCCTTAACTATGGCTACACCTTC.